This T cell receptor (beta chain) was documented in a study of T cell responses to AZD1222 COVID-19 vaccine. Overall study context: Second-dose intervals near 4 or 12 weeks were combined.

With respect to this clone: What it binds is not known.

J lost 4 bases, V lost 2 bases, and 9 bases had no gene match. Germline V gene lookup returns CDR1 SGHVS and CDR2 FNYEAQ. The CDR3 extends over 16 amino acids. Study-wide results and limits: Two AZD1222 administrations were followed by greater Spike-specific TCR breadth and depth. White British ancestry dominated among donors, who included more females, and clonal diversity was possibly underestimated. Variant regions that are unmutated are reportedly the target of nearly half of spike-specific TCRs.

TCRdb keeps only in-frame clones here, not all; method: immunoSEQ multiplex PCR. The sample records about 120,000 clones, roughly nine tenths being singletons. The chain combines TRBV7-6 with TRBJ2-7; 9 nucleotides agree with TRBD2. This specimen consisted of peripheral blood, obtained on day 0 of AZD1222 vaccination. This clonotype was obtained from an adult in good health. CDR3 amino acids: CASSLRLTSGPYEQYF. The CDR3 DNA reads TGTGCCAGCAGCTTACGGCTGACTAGCGGACCTTACGAGCAGTACTTC.